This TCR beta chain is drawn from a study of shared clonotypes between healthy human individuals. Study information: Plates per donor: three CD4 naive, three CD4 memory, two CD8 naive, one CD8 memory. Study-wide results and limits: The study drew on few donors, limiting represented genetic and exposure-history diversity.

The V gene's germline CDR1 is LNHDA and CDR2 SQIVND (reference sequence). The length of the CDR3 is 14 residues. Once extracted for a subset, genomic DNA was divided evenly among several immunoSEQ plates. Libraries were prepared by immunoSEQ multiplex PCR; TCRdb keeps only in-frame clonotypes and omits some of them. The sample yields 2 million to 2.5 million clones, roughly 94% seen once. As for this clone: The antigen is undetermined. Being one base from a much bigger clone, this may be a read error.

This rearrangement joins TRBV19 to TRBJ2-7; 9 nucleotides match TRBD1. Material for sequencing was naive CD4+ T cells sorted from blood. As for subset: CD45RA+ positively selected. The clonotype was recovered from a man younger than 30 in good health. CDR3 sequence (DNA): TGTACCAGTACCCCTCGGGACAGGGTCCACGAGCAGTACTTC. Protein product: CTSTPRDRVHEQYF.